This T cell receptor (beta chain) comes out of a study of post-analysis software for immune sequencing data (dated by TCRdb to between 2014 and 2016). Looking at the study overall: Disease courses on record covered relapsing-remitting, secondary progressive and progressive-relapsing multiple sclerosis, though some patients had no subtype annotation. The patient repertoires were set against 11 previously published healthy control repertoires from donors whose ages ranged from roughly 6 to 25 years. A subset of samples was prepared in parallel using single-end sample barcoding, then pooled and co-amplified after Illumina adapter ligation. The full study reports these points: Significantly higher frequencies in patients than in controls were found for several TRBV segments, including TRBV5-6, TRBV5-1 and TRBV20-1. Normalized Chao1 diversity was significantly lower in multiple sclerosis patients than controls, suggesting substantial peripheral T-cell clonal expansion. Direct clustering with F measure revealed strong co-clustering of samples prepared in the same batch, which led to a batch-effect correction. The control group was slightly older than the multiple sclerosis patient group.

The library was obtained by PCR. For sequencing, an Illumina HiSeq 2500 was employed. To reduce PCR and sequencing biases, unique molecular identifiers were incorporated into the TCR beta cDNA libraries. Some 500,000 cDNA molecules were obtained per 1 to 10 million input T cells, so each molecule approximated one T cell. The patient libraries were prepared and sequenced using the same protocol as the earlier healthy control dataset. Samples belonging to the same batch were prepared together, multiplexed and sequenced on a shared HiSeq lane. In the source study's methods: Raw barcoded reads were processed with MIGEC, discarding single-read molecular identifier groups before consensus assembly and CDR3 extraction. Clonotype tables were post-analysed with VDJtools, normalizing diversity by down-sampling all datasets to the smallest sample size. In repertoire overlap clustering, CDR3 amino acid sequences, but not nucleotide sequences, were matched to correct batch-related cross-sample contamination. TCRdb reprocessed the public reads (quality trimming at Q25 with fastp, clone calling with MiXCR) and kept in-frame beta chains. Each entry is one CDR3 protein sequence, shown with its most common DNA and genes. The V and J calls and clone size come from TCRdb's table, not from the authors' own analysis. The sample data list approximately 460,000 distinct CDR3 sequences, and 40% to 55% of these were observed just once. Clones ranked in the top ten supply 12% of the sample.

CDR1 and CDR2, looked up from the germline V gene, are KGHDR and SFDVKD. The CDR3 runs 13 amino acids, cysteine and phenylalanine included. Only the CDR3 DNA is retained, 39 bases long and in frame from the first base. The junction shows trimming of 9 bases on V and 0 bases on J, plus 10 bases between the germline ends. A few counts support this clonotype. No antigen is known for it. No per-base quality is available; no much larger clone lies one base away. To demonstrate the VDJtools post-analysis software, the study profiled TCR beta repertoires from the peripheral blood of about 13 young patients with multiple sclerosis. The multiple sclerosis patients were children and adolescents between roughly 6 and 16 years of age.

The sample was blood. The sequence derives from a girl aged 10-17 years with multiple sclerosis. The chain was built from TRBV24-1 and TRBJ1-2; the best D guess is TRBD1, with 5 bases matching. Here is the DNA: TGTGCCACCTCGGGGACTTCTAACTATGGCTACACCTTC. Its protein product is CATSGTSNYGYTF.